This T cell receptor (beta chain) was sequenced for a study of patients and donors after allogeneic stem cell transplantation. From germline, CDR1 is KGHSH and CDR2 LQKENI. Trimming removed 4 bases from V and 7 bases from J; junction bases left unmatched: 6. CDR3 length: 14 amino acids. TCRdb reanalysed the RT-PCR reads using MiXCR and keeps one entry per CDR3 protein. The sample records about 74,000 distinct CDR3 sequences, around 27% being singletons. The sequencing input was blood, either unsorted or a sorted T cell fraction (not recorded which). This receptor was taken from a human donor who was either an allogeneic HSCT recipient or a stem cell or donor lymphocyte infusion donor (not recorded which). It is not recorded whose cells these are; they may come from a transplant donor. The chain employs TRBV18 and TRBJ1-1; 10 nucleotides match TRBD1. In DNA form, the CDR3 reads TGTGCCAGCTCACTTACGGGACAGGGGCTTGAAGCTTTCTTT. Translation gives CASSLTGQGLEAFF. The variable domain in full, with the rest retrieved from reference TRBV18 and TRBJ1-1, is NAGVMQNPRHLVRRRGQEARLRCSPMKGHSHVYWYRQLPEEGLKFMVYLQKENIIDESGMPKERFSAEFPKEGPSILRIQQVVRGDSAAYFCASSLTGQGLEAFFGQGTRLTVV.